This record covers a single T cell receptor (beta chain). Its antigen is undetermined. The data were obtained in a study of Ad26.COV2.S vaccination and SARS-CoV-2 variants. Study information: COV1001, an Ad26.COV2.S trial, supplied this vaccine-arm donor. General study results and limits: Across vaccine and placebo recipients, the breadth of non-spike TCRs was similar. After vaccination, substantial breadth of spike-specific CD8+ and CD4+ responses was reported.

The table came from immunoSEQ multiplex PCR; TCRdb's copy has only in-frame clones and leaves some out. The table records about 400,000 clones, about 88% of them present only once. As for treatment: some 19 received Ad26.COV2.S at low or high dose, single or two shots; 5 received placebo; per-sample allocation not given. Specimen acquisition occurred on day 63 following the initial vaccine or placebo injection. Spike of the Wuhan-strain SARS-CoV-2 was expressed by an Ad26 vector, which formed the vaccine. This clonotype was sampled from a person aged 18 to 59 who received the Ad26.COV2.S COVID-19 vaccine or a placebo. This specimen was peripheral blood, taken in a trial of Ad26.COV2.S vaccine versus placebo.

The CDR3 region has the DNA TGCGCCAGCAGCACAGGACAGGGGGACACAGATACGCAGTATTTT. This codes for CASSTGQGDTDTQYF. The chain has TRBV5-1 and TRBJ2-3; 10 bases fit TRBD1. Per germline, CDR1 SGHRS and CDR2 YFSETQ. This CDR3 region has 15 residues. J was trimmed by 2 bases and V by 4 bases; bases with no gene match: 4.